This entry concerns a single T cell receptor (beta chain). The antigen is not known. There are 15 residues in the CDR3. CDR1 is DFQATT and CDR2 is SNEGSKA in the germline V gene (reference sequence). These data are taken from a study of T cells expressing NK-cell markers. Study background: Underlying the TCR beta repertoires were sorted CD3+CD56+NKG2C+, CD3+CD56+NKG2C- and CD3+CD56-NKG2C+ T cells. The sequencing cohort of eight donors included seven HCMV-seropositive individuals and one seronegative individual. Findings and caveats of the study: For four donors, these clonotypes were likewise the leading ones in the CD3+CD56-NKG2C+ fraction. A range of about 1.0-8% of CD8+ T cells consisted of dominant NKG2C+ clonotypes in about six donors.

TCRdb reprocessed the 5' RACE reads and reports one entry per CDR3 protein, with no DNA. The repertoire table contains fewer than 200,000 distinct CDR3 sequences. Sequenced: blood T cells: a sorted CD56 or NKG2C T cell subset, CD4+ or CD8+ T cells, or bulk PBMC T cells (not recorded which). V and J are TRBV20-1 and TRBJ2-7; the D gene TCRdb calls, TRBD1, cannot be checked with no DNA. The sequence derives from a woman aged 18-70 years in good health. CDR3 residues: CSAGPGTVISYEQYF.